This T cell receptor (beta chain) was identified in a study of shared clonotypes between healthy human individuals. CDR3 length equals 13 residues. Looked up from germline, CDR1 is MNHEY and CDR2 is SMNVEV (reference sequence). Trimming left V 4 bases short and J 1 base short, with 7 bases between. At deep level, the assay was performed. Sorted-subset replicate PCRs used approximately 200 ng of genomic DNA. This amount corresponded to about 29,000 T cell genomes. Using immunoSEQ multiplex PCR, the repertoire was profiled, and TCRdb retains in-frame clones only, with some absent. The sample gives hundreds of thousands of clones, approximately 96% of which show up once; about 0.11% is in the top ten. In the case of this clone: Its antigen is currently unknown.

Overall study results and limits: In contrast to clonotypes shared by all four donors, non-shared clonotypes had lower generation probabilities. Expectations were that clonotype sharing among donors would be affected by sequencing depth.

Naive CD8 cells were CD45RO-negative, positively selected for CCR7, excluding terminally differentiated effector memory CD45RA+ cells. The chain carries TRBV27 and TRBJ1-1; D remains ambiguous. The TCR originated in a woman aged 25 to 39 in good health. The sample comprised naive CD8+ T cells sorted from blood. CDR3 DNA: TGTGCCAGCAGTTACCGTGAGAACACTGAAGCTTTCTTT. Protein sequence: CASSYRENTEAFF.